Included here is one T cell receptor beta chain sequence, with context. The data were taken from a study of CD8+CD57+ T cells in acquired aplastic anemia. The CDR3 is made up of 11 amino acids. Per the germline V gene, CDR1 is SGHVS and CDR2 is FQNEAQ. V gave up 3 bases and J gave up 3 bases, with 0 bases separating them. Only patients with CD8+CD57+ cell expansion on flow cytometry were chosen for sequencing. Profiling that covered TCR beta VDJ and CDR3 relied on genomic DNA as its template. Via MiXCR, TCRdb re-called the reads, giving one row per CDR3 protein. This sample has fewer than 85,000 distinct CDR3 sequences, with less than 85% found just once.

The material sequenced was sorted CD4+, CD8+, or CD8+CD57+ T cells (not recorded which) from PBMCs. The clonotype originates from a human donor with aplastic anemia. The rearrangement links TRBV7-8 to TRBJ2-1, with no clear D. The CDR3 DNA sequence: TGTGCCAGCAGCTTCTACAATGAGCAGTTCTTC. Its translation is CASSFYNEQFF.